Detailed here is one T cell receptor beta chain. Its recognized antigen is unknown. One base away there is no much larger clone; base qualities are not given. This entry belongs to a study of T-cell memory formation after mild COVID-19 listed by TCRdb under 2021. With regard to the full study: TCR sequence clusters from the two donors were largely donor specific. Longitudinal TCRalpha and TCRbeta repertoire sequencing tracked T-cell clones expanding and contracting after mild COVID-19 in a couple of donors. The cohort comprised two young, previously healthy adult volunteers, one female and one male. What the work shows at the level of the full study, not this receptor alone: From day 15 to 85, contracting clones showed balanced CD4/CD8 phenotypes, whereas a second wave of clones that expanded from day 15 to 37 leaned towards CD4+. The study included only a couple of mild cases, and larger cohorts that include severe cases with pre-infection samples were judged to be necessary. Contracting CD4+ clones were located mainly in the CM and EM memory subsets, whereas CD8+ clones were found to be enriched in EMRA. SARS-CoV-2 specificity was not confirmed for the second-wave clones peaking on day 37. The detection of some responding clones in pre-infection memory suggests that pre-existing cross-reactive memory T cells joined the SARS-CoV-2 response.

Sequencing was performed on an Illumina NovaSeq 6000. TCRalpha and TCRbeta cDNA libraries were constructed by 5'RACE with constant-segment primers, with sample barcodes and unique molecular identifiers being introduced. Trizol reagent was used to extract RNA from every sample. The libraries were amplified in two PCR steps, and the second step added a second sample barcode and Illumina TruSeq adapters. Sequencing of libraries was performed on an Illumina NovaSeq with 2 x 150 bp paired-end reads. The published analysis was carried out like this. Demultiplexing of reads and collapsing into UMI-guided consensus sequences were performed with migec v1.2.7. Using mixcr v2.1.11, the UMI consensuses were aligned to TRA and TRB V and J templates and assembled into clonotypes. Clonotypes were classified as expanded or contracted when called significant by both edgeR and NoisET, with noise models trained on biological replicates. For edgeR calls, a false discovery rate-adjusted p below 0.01 and a log2 fold-change threshold of 1 were applied. As an exploratory analysis of dynamics, max-normalized trajectories of the 1000 most abundant clonotypes were examined with PCA combined with hierarchical clustering. Each responding clone was given a CD4 or CD8 phenotype based on the CD4+ and CD8+ repertoires, which had been sequenced separately. TCRdb trimmed public reads at Q25 via fastp, called clones via MiXCR and kept in-frame beta chains. Under each unique CDR3 protein, matching rows form one entry showing the most common genes and DNA. The V and J calls shown here were made by TCRdb, not taken from the authors' results. The sample profile shows about 430,000 distinct CDR3 sequences; roughly a quarter of them were found once. About 10% of the sample belongs to the ten largest clones.

PBMCs were isolated by Ficoll-Paque density gradient centrifugation. V is clipped by 5 bases and J by 2 bases, and the sequence between their germline boundaries is 10 bases long. The CDR3 goes from the cysteine to the phenylalanine over 13 residues. Here the CDR3 DNA is all that survives: 39 bases in frame from base 1. The germline V gene specifies SGHTA as CDR1 and FQGNSA as CDR2. The sample comprised PBMCs or a T cell subset sorted from them (not recorded which). The chain is encoded by TRBV7-2 joined to TRBJ2-7, with the identity of the D gene unclear. The clonotype comes from an adult woman who had mild COVID-19 (a few samples of this study predate the infection). The sample titles of this study are shuffled in the database, so cell type and time point are left out; the donor was told from shared clones. The CDR3 loop reads CASSAHETYEQYF. The bases are TGTGCCAGCAGCGCGCATGAAACCTACGAGCAGTACTTC. With the portions outside the CDR3 filled from the reference TRBV7-2 and TRBJ2-7 genes, the complete variable region becomes GAGVSQSPSNKVTEKGKDVELRCDPISGHTALYWYRQSLGQGLEFLIYFQGNSAPDKSGLPSDRFSAERTGGSVSTLTIQRTQQEDSAVYLCASSAHETYEQYFGPGTRLTVT.